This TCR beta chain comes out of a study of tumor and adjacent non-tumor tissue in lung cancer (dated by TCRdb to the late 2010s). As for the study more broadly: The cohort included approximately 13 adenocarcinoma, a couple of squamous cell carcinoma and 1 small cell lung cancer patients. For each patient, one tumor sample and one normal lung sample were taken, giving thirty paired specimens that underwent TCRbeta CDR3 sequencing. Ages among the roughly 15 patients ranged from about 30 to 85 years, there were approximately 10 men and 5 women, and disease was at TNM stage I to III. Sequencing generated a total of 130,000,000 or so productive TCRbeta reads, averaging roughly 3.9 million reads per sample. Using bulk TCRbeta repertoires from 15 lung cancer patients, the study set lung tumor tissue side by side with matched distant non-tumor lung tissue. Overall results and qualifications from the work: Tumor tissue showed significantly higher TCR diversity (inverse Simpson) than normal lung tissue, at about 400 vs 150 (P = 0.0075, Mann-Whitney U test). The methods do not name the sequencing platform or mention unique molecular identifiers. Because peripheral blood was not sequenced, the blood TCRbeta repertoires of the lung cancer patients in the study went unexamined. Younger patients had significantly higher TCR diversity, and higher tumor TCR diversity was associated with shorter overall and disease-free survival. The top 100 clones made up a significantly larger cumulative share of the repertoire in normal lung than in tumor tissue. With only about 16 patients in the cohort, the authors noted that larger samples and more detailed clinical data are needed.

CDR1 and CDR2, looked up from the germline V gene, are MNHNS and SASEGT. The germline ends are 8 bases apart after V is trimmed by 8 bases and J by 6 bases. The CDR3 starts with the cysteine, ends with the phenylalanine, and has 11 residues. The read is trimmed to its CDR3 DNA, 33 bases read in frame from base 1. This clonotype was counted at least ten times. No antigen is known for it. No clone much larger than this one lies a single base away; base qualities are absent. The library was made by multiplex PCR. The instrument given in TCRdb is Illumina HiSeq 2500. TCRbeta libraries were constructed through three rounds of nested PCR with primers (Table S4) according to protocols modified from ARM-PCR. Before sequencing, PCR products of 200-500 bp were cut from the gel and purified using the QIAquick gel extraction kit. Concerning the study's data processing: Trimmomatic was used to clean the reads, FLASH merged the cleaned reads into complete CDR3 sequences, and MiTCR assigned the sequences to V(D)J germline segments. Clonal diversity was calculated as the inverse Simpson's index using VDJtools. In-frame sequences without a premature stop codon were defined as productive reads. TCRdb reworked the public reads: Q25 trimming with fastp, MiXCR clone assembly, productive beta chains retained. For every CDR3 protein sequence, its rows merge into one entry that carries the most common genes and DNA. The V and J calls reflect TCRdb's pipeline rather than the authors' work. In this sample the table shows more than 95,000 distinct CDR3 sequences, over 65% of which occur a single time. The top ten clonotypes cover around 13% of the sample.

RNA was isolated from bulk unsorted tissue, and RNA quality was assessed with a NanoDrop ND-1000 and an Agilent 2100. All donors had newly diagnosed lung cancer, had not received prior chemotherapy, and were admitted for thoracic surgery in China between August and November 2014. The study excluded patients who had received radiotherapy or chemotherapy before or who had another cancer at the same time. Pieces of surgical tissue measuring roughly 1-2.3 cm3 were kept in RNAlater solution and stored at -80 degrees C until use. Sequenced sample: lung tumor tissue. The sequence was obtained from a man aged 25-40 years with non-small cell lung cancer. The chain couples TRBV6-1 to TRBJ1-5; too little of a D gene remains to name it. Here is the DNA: TGTGCCAGCTCTAGGGCTCAGCCCCAGCATTTT. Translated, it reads CASSRAQPQHF.